The 27 T cell receptor beta chains in this list originate from one sample, sequenced in a study of cytomegalovirus exposure and HLA in healthy donors. The PCR used 60 Vbeta and 13 Jbeta primers. Measured with immunoSEQ multiplex PCR; TCRdb has only the in-frame clones, and not every one. This sample has about 170,000 clones; about 80% occur once, and the top ten carry around 2%. The sample comprised PBMCs. These receptor sequences come from a female donor in good health and CMV-seronegative.

The CDR3 DNA reads as TGCGCCAGCAGGTCTCTAGCGGACTCCGCCTCCGAGCAGTACTTC. As protein: CASRSLADSASEQYF. The V call is TRBV5-1, the J call TRBJ2-7; TRBD2 matches 7 bases. CDR1 and CDR2 from the germline V gene are SGHRS and YFSETQ. Trimming cost V 5 bases and J 6 bases; bases outside gene matches: 14. This CDR3 is built from 15 residues. Combining the CDR3 with reference TRBV5-1 and TRBJ2-7 gives the whole variable domain KAGVTQTPRYLIKTRGQQVTLSCSPISGHRSVSWYQQTPGQGLQFLFEYFSETQRNKGNFPGRFSGRQFSNSRSEMNVSTLELGDSALYLCASRSLADSASEQYFGPGTRLTVT.

The rearrangement links TRBV7-6 to TRBJ1-3, with a weak D call TRBD1 (6 bases). V was cut by 4 bases and J by 1 base, with 11 bases left in between. The CDR3 is 15 amino acids. In germline, CDR1 is SGHVS, CDR2 FNYEAQ. CDR3 sequence: CASSSTGESGNTIYF. The CDR3 DNA reads TGTGCCAGCAGCTCGACAGGAGAGTCTGGAAACACCATATATTTT.

The rearrangement uses TRBV27 and TRBJ1-2, with unresolved D. CDR3 size: 13 residues. Germline-derived CDR1 and CDR2 are MNHEY and SMNVEV (reference sequence). The V end lost 5 bases, the J end lost 2 bases, and 9 bases lay between the germline ends. The CDR3 sequence: CASSLTGNYGYTF. The CDR3 DNA sequence: TGTGCCAGCAGTCTGACGGGAAACTATGGCTACACCTTC.

This clone was picked up a small number of times. This chain connects TRBV6-1 to TRBJ2-7; D gene ambiguous. V shed 4 bases and J shed 6 bases, with 13 bases lying between them. This CDR3 is built from 13 residues. Germline-derived CDR1 and CDR2 are MNHNS and SASEGT. CDR3 nucleotides: TGTGCCAGCAGTGGGCGAAACCCGGGCGAGCAGTACTTC. Residues: CASSGRNPGEQYF.

The CDR3: CASSQEQGRRNTEAFF. DNA for the CDR3: TGTGCCAGCAGTCAGGAACAGGGGAGGAGGAACACTGAAGCTTTCTTT. This sequence joins TRBV7-2 and TRBJ1-1; 7 bases are a match to TRBD1. The CDR3 is 16 residues long. The germline V gene encodes CDR1 SGHTA and CDR2 FQGNSA. With V trimmed by 6 bases and J by 1 base, 11 bases remained unmatched.

V gene TRBV5-1 combines with J gene TRBJ1-1; 7 bases match TRBD1. There are 13 residues in the CDR3. CDR1 is SGHRS, CDR2 YFSETQ, per germline. V trimming: 2 bases; J trimming: 6 bases; junction bases outside the gene matches: 4. CDR3 in DNA: TGCGCCAGCAGCTTTACAGGGGCCGCTGAAGCTTTCTTT. The encoded protein is CASSFTGAAEAFF.

The chain carries TRBV6-5 and TRBJ1-2, with 8 bases fitting TRBD1. Per the germline V gene, CDR1 is MNHEY and CDR2 is SVGAGI. The junction had 11 bases not matched to a gene; V was cut back by 4 bases and J by 4 bases. The CDR3 contains 16 residues. CDR3 residues: CASSSGFGQGRYGYTF. The CDR3 DNA is TGTGCCAGCAGTTCCGGCTTTGGACAGGGCCGCTATGGCTACACCTTC.

This clone showed up just a few times. V and J are TRBV5-1 and TRBJ1-2; 9 bases align to TRBD1. Trimming took 1 base from V and 8 from J; bases not matched to a gene: 18. The CDR3 runs to 18 residues. Germline V lookup: CDR1 SGHRS, CDR2 YFSETQ. CDR3 sequence (DNA): TGCGCCAGCAGCTTGCGGCCGCCGGGACAGGGAGACTCGGGGGGCTACACCTTC. Translating gives CASSLRPPGQGDSGGYTF. Full variable domain (missing parts from reference TRBV5-1 and TRBJ1-2): KAGVTQTPRYLIKTRGQQVTLSCSPISGHRSVSWYQQTPGQGLQFLFEYFSETQRNKGNFPGRFSGRQFSNSRSEMNVSTLELGDSALYLCASSLRPPGQGDSGGYTFGSGTRLTVV.

This chain links TRBV30 with TRBJ1-1; 12 bases align to TRBD1. The CDR3 runs to 16 residues. V was pared by 3 bases and J by 4 bases, with 9 bases of the junction left unmatched. Germline CDR1 GTSNPN, CDR2 SVGIG (reference sequence). CDR3 sequence: CAWSSGTGGRGTEAFF. In nucleotides, the CDR3 is TGTGCCTGGAGCTCCGGGACAGGGGGCAGGGGCACTGAAGCTTTCTTT.

This clone has only one observation. The chain recombines TRBV6-1 with TRBJ1-1; maybe TRBD1 (6 bases). Between the trimmed V and J ends, which lost 6 bases and 5 bases, there was a span of 16 bases. Germline V gives CDR1 MNHNS, CDR2 SASEGT. This CDR3 is 14 amino acids long. CDR3 residues: CASRTTGGVTEAFF. In DNA form, the CDR3 reads TGTGCCAGCAGGACGACAGGTGGGGTAACTGAAGCTTTCTTT.

V is TRBV7-9 and J is TRBJ1-5; D may be TRBD1 (5 bases). This CDR3 region has 15 residues. V was cut by 2 bases and J by 7 bases, with 15 bases left in between. The germline V gene encodes CDR1 SEHNR and CDR2 FQNEAQ (reference sequence). Written as DNA, the CDR3 is TGTGCCAGCAGCTTATTAGGAGGGGTGGACCAGCCCCAGCATTTT. Protein product: CASSLLGGVDQPQHF. Using reference TRBV7-9 and TRBJ1-5 for the parts outside the CDR3, the full variable domain is DTGVSQNPRHKITKRGQNVTFRCDPISEHNRLYWYRQTLGQGPEFLTYFQNEAQLEKSRLLSDRFSAERPKGSFSTLEIQRTEQGDSAMYLCASSLLGGVDQPQHFGDGTRLSIL.

The chain is built from TRBV6-6 and TRBJ2-1; TRBD2 aligns across 8 bases. CDR3 length: 15 residues. Germline V lookup: CDR1 MNHNY, CDR2 SVGAGI (reference sequence). V was pared by 4 bases and J by 9 bases, with 11 bases of the junction left unmatched. The CDR3 spells CASSSGGAGDSEQFF. The CDR3 bases are TGTGCCAGCAGTTCGGGGGGGGCGGGGGATAGTGAGCAGTTCTTC.

V and J are TRBV6-5 and TRBJ2-7; a weak D match, TRBD2 (6 bases). The CDR3 runs to 15 residues. Between the trimmed V and J ends, which lost 0 bases and 3 bases, there was a span of 12 bases. The germline V gene has CDR1 MNHEY and CDR2 SVGAGI. CDR3 bases: TGTGCCAGCAGTTACTCCAGCGGGTGGGGCTACGAGCAGTACTTC. This translates into CASSYSSGWGYEQYF.

The V gene is TRBV5-4, the J gene TRBJ2-5; possibly TRBD2 for D (6 bases). The closer fit of TRBJ2-7 to the DNA end suggests the J call may be wrong. Germline CDR1 reads SGHNT; CDR2 reads YYREEE (reference sequence). The CDR3 spans 15 residues. The CDR3 loop reads CASSFYRQGGYEQYF. The CDR3 nucleotides are TGTGCCAGCAGCTTTTATCGGCAGGGAGGTTACGAGCAGTACTTC.

The J gene is TRBJ2-7, the V gene TRBV2, with D possibly matching TRBD1 (6 bases). CDR1 is SNHLY, CDR2 FYNNEI, per germline. Trimming removed 6 bases at V and 5 bases at J, with 14 bases between. The length of the CDR3 is 13 residues. The CDR3 DNA reads TGTGCCAGCAGGATGAGGACAGACGACGAGCAGTACTTC. Protein product: CASRMRTDDEQYF.

The chain employs TRBV6-1 and TRBJ2-3; 12 positions agree with TRBD2. Per germline, CDR1 MNHNS and CDR2 SASEGT. The CDR3 spans 19 residues. The J segment lost 0 bases and the V segment lost 2 bases, leaving 9 bases of the junction unmatched. This CDR3 is CASSEIRLAGAFSTDTQYF. DNA for the CDR3: TGTGCCAGCAGTGAAATCAGACTAGCGGGGGCCTTTAGCACAGATACGCAGTATTTT.

The chain carries TRBV7-9 and TRBJ1-2; 7 bases are shared with TRBD1. The ends lost 4 bases at V and 8 bases at J; junction bases unmatched: 10. The CDR3 length is 14 residues. Germline V gene sequence: CDR1 SEHNR, CDR2 FQNEAQ (reference sequence). CDR3 in amino acids: CASSWARGEIGYTF. The CDR3 DNA is TGTGCCAGCAGCTGGGCCAGGGGGGAAATAGGCTACACCTTC.

Concerning this clone: In the same sample, other DNA sequences code for this CDR3. The chain couples TRBV7-9 to TRBJ1-1; the D gene is possibly TRBD1 (6 bases). Trimming left V 5 bases short and J 8 bases short, with 15 bases between. The CDR3 length is 13 residues. Per germline, CDR1 SEHNR and CDR2 FQNEAQ (reference sequence). The CDR3 DNA reads as TGTGCCAGCAGCGCACAAACCGGGACAGAAGCTTTCTTT. Amino acids: CASSAQTGTEAFF.

The chain recombines TRBV6-4 with TRBJ2-5; the D is unclear. Trimming left V 2 bases short and J 1 base short, with 8 bases between. This CDR3 has 14 residues. The germline V gene encodes CDR1 MRHNA and CDR2 SNTAGT. The DNA for the CDR3 is TGTGCCAGCAGTGACGCGGTGGCCCAAGAGACCCAGTACTTC. As protein: CASSDAVAQETQYF.

This clone was counted only a few times. This chain joins TRBV11-2 and TRBJ2-1; 9 nucleotides align to TRBD2. After removal of 0 bases from V and 8 bases from J, the junction contained 11 bases not matched to a gene. The V gene's germline CDR1 is SGHAT and CDR2 FQNNGV. The CDR3 is made up of 17 amino acids. The CDR3 coding sequence is TGTGCCAGCAGCTTAGATCGAGGGCTAGCGGGAAACCATGAGCAGTTCTTC. Protein product: CASSLDRGLAGNHEQFF.

V and J are TRBV7-9 and TRBJ1-1; TRBD1 is a possible D gene (6 bases). The germline V gene has CDR1 SEHNR and CDR2 FQNEAQ (reference sequence). V was pared by 2 bases and J by 3 bases, with 10 bases between. The CDR3 is 14 amino acids. DNA of the CDR3: TGTGCCAGCAGCTTATCAGGGGATCACACTGAAGCTTTCTTT. It specifies CASSLSGDHTEAFF.

The V call is TRBV4-1, the J call TRBJ2-7; a possible D gene is TRBD1 (6 bases). Germline-derived CDR1 and CDR2 are MGHRA and YSYEKL. The ends were cut back, 1 base at V and 1 base at J, with 11 bases in the middle. This CDR3 has 15 amino acids. The CDR3, as DNA: TGCGCCAGCAGCCAAGCTGGCCAGGGGTCCTACGAGCAGTACTTC. Translation gives CASSQAGQGSYEQYF.

The J gene is TRBJ2-5, the V gene TRBV5-1; 7 bases agree with TRBD1. The V segment lost 1 base and the J segment 5 bases; nucleotides outside the gene matches: 5. CDR1 and CDR2 (germline): SGHRS, YFSETQ. The CDR3 has 14 amino acids. The CDR3 spells CASSLTSGQETQYF. The CDR3 coding sequence is TGCGCCAGCAGCTTGACCTCGGGACAGGAGACCCAGTACTTC. Looking up the rest from reference TRBV5-1 and TRBJ2-5 gives the full variable domain: KAGVTQTPRYLIKTRGQQVTLSCSPISGHRSVSWYQQTPGQGLQFLFEYFSETQRNKGNFPGRFSGRQFSNSRSEMNVSTLELGDSALYLCASSLTSGQETQYFGPGTRLLVL.

The V and J genes are TRBV19 and TRBJ2-7, with 7 bases aligning to TRBD1. Germline V gene data show CDR1 as LNHDA and CDR2 as SQIVND (reference sequence). The CDR3 sequence is 15 residues long. Trimming at V came to 3 bases and at J to 7 bases, leaving 12 bases not matched to a gene. CDR3 coding DNA: TGTGCCAGTAGTATCGGGTGGGACAGAGAAGGTGAGCAGTACTTC. Its protein is CASSIGWDREGEQYF.

Regarding this clone: An end of the junction differs from the germline gene, which may be a read error. The CDR3 region has the DNA TGTGTCAGCAGGTTGGGCGAGATAGTGGCTGAAGCTTTCTTT. Its translation: CVSRLGEIVAEAFF. V usage is TRBV5-6 and J usage is TRBJ1-1; D is undetermined. CDR3 length: 14 residues. Germline V CDR1 and CDR2: SGHDT, YYEEEE.

The chain recombines TRBV6-1 with TRBJ1-2, with TRBD1 matching over 8 bases. This CDR3 comprises 16 residues. Per the germline V gene, CDR1 is MNHNS and CDR2 is SASEGT. The J segment lost 0 bases and the V segment lost 2 bases, leaving 5 bases of the junction unmatched. The CDR3 nucleotides are TGTGCCAGCAGTGAAATGACAGGGGTAGCTAACTATGGCTACACCTTC. It codes for CASSEMTGVANYGYTF.

This chain uses TRBV5-1 with TRBJ2-5, with no clear D. Trimming took 4 bases from V and 2 from J, leaving 15 bases between them. The CDR3 contains 15 residues. Germline assignment: CDR1 SGHRS and CDR2 YFSETQ. CDR3 protein: CASSLTGWLQETQYF. CDR3 DNA: TGCGCCAGCAGCCTCACCGGGTGGCTACAAGAGACCCAGTACTTC.